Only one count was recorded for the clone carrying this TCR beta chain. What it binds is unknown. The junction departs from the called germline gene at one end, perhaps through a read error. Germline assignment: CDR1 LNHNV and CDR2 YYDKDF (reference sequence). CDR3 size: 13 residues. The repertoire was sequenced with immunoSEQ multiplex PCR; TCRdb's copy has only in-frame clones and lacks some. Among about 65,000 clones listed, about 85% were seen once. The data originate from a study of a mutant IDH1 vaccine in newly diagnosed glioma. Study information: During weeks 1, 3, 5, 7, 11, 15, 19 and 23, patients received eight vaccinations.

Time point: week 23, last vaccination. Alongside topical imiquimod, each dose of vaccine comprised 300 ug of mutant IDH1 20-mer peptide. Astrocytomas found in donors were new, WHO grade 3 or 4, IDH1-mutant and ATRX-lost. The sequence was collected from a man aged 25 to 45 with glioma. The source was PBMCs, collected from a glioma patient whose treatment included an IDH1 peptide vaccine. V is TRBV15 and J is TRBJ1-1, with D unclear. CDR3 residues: CATSGEMNTEAFF. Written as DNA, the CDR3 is TGTGCCACCAGCGGAGAGATGAACACTGAAGCTTTCTTT.